This T cell receptor beta chain was sequenced for a study of shared clonotypes between healthy human individuals. At the level of the study: Donors had three CD4 naive, three CD4 memory, two CD8 naive and one CD8 memory plate apiece. Study conclusions and caveats: Researchers found naive subsets generally carried larger estimated richness than memory subsets.

The method was immunoSEQ multiplex PCR; TCRdb's version includes in-frame clones alone and lacks a portion of them. The sample shows 2 million to 2.5 million clones, approximately 94% of them seen only once. Regarding this clone: The antigen is undetermined. This same CDR3 is encoded by further DNA sequences in the sample.

The TCR originated in a young man in good health. Some clones in this sample may be carry-over from other donors' samples. The sample was naive CD4+ T cells from PBMCs. The subset denotes: CD45RA+ positively selected.

CDR3 sequence reads: CASTPGAMNTEAFF. The CDR3 DNA reads TGTGCCAGCACCCCCGGGGCTATGAACACTGAAGCTTTCTTT. This sequence joins TRBV7-9 and TRBJ1-1, with D possibly TRBD1 on 5 matching bases. With 7 bases removed from V and 0 bases from J, the gap between germline ends came to 12 bases. Per the germline V gene, CDR1 is SEHNR and CDR2 is FQNEAQ (reference sequence). The length of the CDR3 is 14 residues. Variable domain in full (rest from reference TRBV7-9 and TRBJ1-1): DTGVSQNPRHKITKRGQNVTFRCDPISEHNRLYWYRQTLGQGPEFLTYFQNEAQLEKSRLLSDRFSAERPKGSFSTLEIQRTEQGDSAMYLCASTPGAMNTEAFFGQGTRLTVV.